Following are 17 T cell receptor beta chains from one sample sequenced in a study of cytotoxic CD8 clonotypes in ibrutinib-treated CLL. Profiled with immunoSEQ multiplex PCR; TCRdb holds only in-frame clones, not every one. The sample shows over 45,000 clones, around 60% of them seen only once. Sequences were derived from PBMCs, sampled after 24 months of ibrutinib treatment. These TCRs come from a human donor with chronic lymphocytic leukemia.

This CDR3 reads CASSVPTASNYGYTF. The CDR3 DNA is TGTGCCAGCAGCGTGCCCACGGCCTCTAACTATGGCTACACCTTC. This chain links TRBV9 with TRBJ1-2; D unresolved. Germline CDR1 reads SGDLS; CDR2 reads YYNGEE. The CDR3 consists of 15 residues. V shed 2 bases and J shed 0 bases, with 11 bases lying between them.

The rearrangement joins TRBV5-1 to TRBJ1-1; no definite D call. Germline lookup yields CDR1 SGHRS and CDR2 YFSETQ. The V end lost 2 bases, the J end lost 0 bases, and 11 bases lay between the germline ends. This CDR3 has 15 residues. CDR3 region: CASSFLAGLNTEAFF. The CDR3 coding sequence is TGCGCCAGCAGCTTCCTGGCGGGCCTGAACACTGAAGCTTTCTTT.

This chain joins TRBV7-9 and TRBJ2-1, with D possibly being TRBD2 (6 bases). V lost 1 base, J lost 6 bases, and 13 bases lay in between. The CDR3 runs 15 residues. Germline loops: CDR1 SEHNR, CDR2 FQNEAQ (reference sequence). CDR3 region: CASSLVGGNVNEQFF. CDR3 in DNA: TGTGCCAGCAGCTTAGTCGGCGGGAACGTCAATGAGCAGTTCTTC.

The CDR3 sequence: CASSPGQRNGYTF. CDR3 DNA: TGTGCCAGCTCACCGGGCCAGAGGAATGGCTACACCTTC. J is TRBJ1-2 and V is TRBV18; D is undetermined. CDR3 length equals 13 residues. V was clipped by 3 bases and J by 6 bases, with 11 bases between them. Germline loops: CDR1 KGHSH, CDR2 LQKENI.

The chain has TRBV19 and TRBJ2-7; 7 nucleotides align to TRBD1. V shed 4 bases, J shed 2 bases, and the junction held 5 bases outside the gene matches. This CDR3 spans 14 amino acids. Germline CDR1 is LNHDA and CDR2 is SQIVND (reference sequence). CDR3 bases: TGTGCCAGTAGTAGATCCGGGACAGCCTACGAGCAGTACTTC. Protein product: CASSRSGTAYEQYF.

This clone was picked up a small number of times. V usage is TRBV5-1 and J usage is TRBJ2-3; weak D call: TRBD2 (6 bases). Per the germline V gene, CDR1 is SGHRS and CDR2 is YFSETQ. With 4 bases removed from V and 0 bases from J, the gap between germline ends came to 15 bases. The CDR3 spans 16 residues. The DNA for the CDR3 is TGCGCCAGCAGCCCATCGACTAGAGCTAGCACAGATACGCAGTATTTT. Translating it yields CASSPSTRASTDTQYF.

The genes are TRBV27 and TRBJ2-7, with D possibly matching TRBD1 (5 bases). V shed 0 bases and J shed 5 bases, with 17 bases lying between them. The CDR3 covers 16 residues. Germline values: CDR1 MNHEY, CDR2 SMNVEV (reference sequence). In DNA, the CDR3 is TGTGCCAGCAGTTTATCAGGGGTAGGTCCAAACAACGAGCAGTACTTC. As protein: CASSLSGVGPNNEQYF.

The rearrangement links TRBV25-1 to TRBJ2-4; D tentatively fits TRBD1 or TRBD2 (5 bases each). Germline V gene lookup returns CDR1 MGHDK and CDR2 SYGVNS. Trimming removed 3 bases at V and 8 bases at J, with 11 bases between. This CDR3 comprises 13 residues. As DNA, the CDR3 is TGTGCCAGCAGTGAGGGGGATGGATACATTCAGTACTTC. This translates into CASSEGDGYIQYF.

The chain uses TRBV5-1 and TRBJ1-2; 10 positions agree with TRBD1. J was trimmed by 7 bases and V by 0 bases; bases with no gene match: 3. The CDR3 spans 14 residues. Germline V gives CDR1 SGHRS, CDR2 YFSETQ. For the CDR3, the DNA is TGCGCCAGCAGCTTGGTAGGGACAGGGGCTGGCTACACCTTC. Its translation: CASSLVGTGAGYTF.

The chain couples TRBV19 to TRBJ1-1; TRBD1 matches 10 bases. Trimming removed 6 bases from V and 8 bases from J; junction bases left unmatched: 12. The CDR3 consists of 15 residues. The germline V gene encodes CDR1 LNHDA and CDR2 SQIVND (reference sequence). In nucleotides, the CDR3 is TGTGCCAGTAGGCGCGCCGGGACAGGGGCCGCGGAAGCTTTCTTT. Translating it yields CASRRAGTGAAEAFF.

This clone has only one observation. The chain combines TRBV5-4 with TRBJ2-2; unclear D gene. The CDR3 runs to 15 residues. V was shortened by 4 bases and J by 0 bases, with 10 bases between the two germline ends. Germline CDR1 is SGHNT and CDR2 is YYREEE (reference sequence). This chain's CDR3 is CASSPTGANTGELFF. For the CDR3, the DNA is TGTGCCAGCAGCCCTACGGGCGCGAACACCGGGGAGCTGTTTTTT.

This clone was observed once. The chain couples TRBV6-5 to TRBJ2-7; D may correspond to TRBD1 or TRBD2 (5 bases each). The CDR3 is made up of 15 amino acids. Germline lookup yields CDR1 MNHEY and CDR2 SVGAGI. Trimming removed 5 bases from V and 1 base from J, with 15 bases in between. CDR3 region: CASSPSGPLSYEQYV. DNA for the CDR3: TGTGCCAGCAGTCCTTCGGGGCCTCTGTCCTACGAGCAGTACGTC.

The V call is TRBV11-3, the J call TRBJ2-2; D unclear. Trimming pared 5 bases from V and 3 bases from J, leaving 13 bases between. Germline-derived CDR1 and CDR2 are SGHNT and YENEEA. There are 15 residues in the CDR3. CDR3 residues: CASSPTRADTGELFF. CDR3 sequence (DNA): TGTGCCAGCAGCCCCACCCGGGCTGACACCGGGGAGCTGTTTTTT.

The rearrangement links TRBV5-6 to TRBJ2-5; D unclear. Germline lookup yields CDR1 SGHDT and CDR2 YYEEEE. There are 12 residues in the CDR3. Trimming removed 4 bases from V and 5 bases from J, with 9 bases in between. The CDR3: CASSLPAETQYF. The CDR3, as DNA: TGTGCCAGCAGCCTCCCGGCGGAGACCCAGTACTTC.

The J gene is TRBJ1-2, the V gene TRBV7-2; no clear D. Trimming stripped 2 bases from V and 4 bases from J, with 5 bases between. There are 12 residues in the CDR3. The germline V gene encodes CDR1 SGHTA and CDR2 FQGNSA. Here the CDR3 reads CASSLPVYGYTF. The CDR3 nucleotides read TGTGCCAGCAGCTTACCCGTCTATGGCTACACCTTC.

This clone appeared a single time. The CDR3 DNA is TGTGCCAGCAGCTCCCCTCAGGTGGAGGGCTACACCTTC. As protein: CASSSPQVEGYTF. The genes are TRBV7-9 and TRBJ1-2; D uncertain. V dropped 4 bases and J dropped 8 bases, with 14 bases sitting between them. The CDR3 contains 13 residues. The germline gives CDR1 SEHNR, CDR2 FQNEAQ (reference sequence).

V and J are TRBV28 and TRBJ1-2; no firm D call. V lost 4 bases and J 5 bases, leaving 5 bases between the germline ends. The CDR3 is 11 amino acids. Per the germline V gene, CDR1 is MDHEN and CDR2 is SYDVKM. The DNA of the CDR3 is TGTGCCAGCAGTTCCAGATATGGCTACACCTTC. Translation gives CASSSRYGYTF.